A single sample is the source of the 31 T cell receptor beta chains below, sequenced in a study of cytomegalovirus exposure and HLA in healthy donors. The PCR used 60 Vbeta and 13 Jbeta primers. Repertoires were generated with immunoSEQ multiplex PCR, while TCRdb's copy carries only in-frame clones and drops some. Of about 180,000 clones detected, 75% to 85% appear once; the ten largest clones hold around 1.5%. Source material: PBMCs. These receptors were taken from a young man in good health and CMV-seronegative.

Remarks on this clone: A junction end diverges from the germline sequence, so it may reflect a read error. J is TRBJ1-2 and V is TRBV7-2; 10 nucleotides line up with TRBD1. Germline CDR1 reads SGHTA; CDR2 reads FQGNSA. The CDR3 covers 16 residues. CDR3 sequence reads: CASTRQGALTYYGYPF. Written as DNA, the CDR3 is TGTGCCAGCACACGACAGGGGGCCCTAACCTACTATGGCTACCCCTTC.

The count of this clone is one. The sample holds other DNA sequences that translate to the same CDR3. The CDR3 nucleotides are TGCGCCAGCAGCTTGGGACAGGGGGCCCGCACCGGGGAGCTGTTTTTT. This encodes CASSLGQGARTGELFF. The chain employs TRBV5-1 and TRBJ2-2; 10 nucleotides align to TRBD1. V trimming: 0 bases; J trimming: 4 bases; junction bases outside the gene matches: 3. From germline, CDR1 is SGHRS and CDR2 YFSETQ. CDR3 length: 16 residues.

J is TRBJ2-3 and V is TRBV5-4; 11 nucleotides align to TRBD2. This CDR3 has 17 amino acids. Germline lookup yields CDR1 SGHNT and CDR2 YYREEE (reference sequence). V dropped 3 bases and J dropped 5; count of bases not matched to a gene: 11. CDR3 DNA sequence: TGTGCCAGCAGCTCGGCTAGCGGGAGGTTGGTCAGAGATACGCAGTATTTT. This encodes CASSSASGRLVRDTQYF.

Remarks on this clone: This CDR3 is also generated by other DNA sequences in the sample. The chain employs TRBV6-6 and TRBJ1-1, with D possibly being TRBD1 (6 bases). CDR3 size: 14 residues. Germline V CDR1 and CDR2: MNHNY, SVGAGI (reference sequence). V was clipped by 2 bases and J by 0 bases, with 7 bases between them. CDR3 nucleotide sequence: TGTGCCAGCAGTTACGGGACACTGAACACTGAAGCTTTCTTT. This translates into CASSYGTLNTEAFF.

J is TRBJ2-1 and V is TRBV19; TRBD1 is a possible D gene (6 bases). The germline V gene has CDR1 LNHDA and CDR2 SQIVND (reference sequence). This CDR3 has 14 amino acids. Between the trimmed V and J ends, which lost 5 bases and 10 bases, there was a span of 18 bases. In DNA form, the CDR3 reads TGTGCCAGTAGTTTGACAGGTCGGTCGTCCGAGCAGTTCTTC. It encodes CASSLTGRSSEQFF.

The chain links TRBV7-9 to TRBJ2-3, with a weak D call TRBD2 (7 bases). The V end lost 3 bases, the J end lost 4 bases, and 14 bases lay between the germline ends. The CDR3 totals 15 residues. From germline, CDR1 is SEHNR and CDR2 FQNEAQ (reference sequence). This chain's CDR3 is CASSFGQGRADTQYF. The CDR3 DNA reads TGTGCCAGCAGCTTCGGGCAGGGGAGGGCAGATACGCAGTATTTT.

The CDR3 DNA reads TGTGCCAGCAGACCCACGACAGTACTTAATCAGCCCCAGCATTTT. Its protein product is CASRPTTVLNQPQHF. This rearrangement joins TRBV6-6 to TRBJ1-5; D might be TRBD1 (5 bases). V was clipped by 6 bases and J by 4 bases, with 16 bases between them. CDR3 length equals 15 residues. Per germline, CDR1 MNHNY and CDR2 SVGAGI (reference sequence).

J is TRBJ1-1 and V is TRBV30, with 7 bases aligning to TRBD1. Per germline, CDR1 GTSNPN and CDR2 SVGIG (reference sequence). J lost 1 base, V lost 1 base, and 12 bases had no gene match. This CDR3 has 17 amino acids. CDR3 sequence reads: CAWSDNTGVVANTEAFF. The CDR3 nucleotides read TGTGCCTGGAGTGACAATACAGGGGTTGTGGCGAACACTGAAGCTTTCTTT.

The chain links TRBV18 to TRBJ1-2; TRBD1 aligns across 12 bases. Per germline, CDR1 KGHSH and CDR2 LQKENI. This CDR3 spans 14 amino acids. The ends lost 9 bases at V and 7 bases at J; junction bases unmatched: 9. The DNA for the CDR3 is TGTGCCAGTTCGGTGAGGGACAGGGGGCCTGGCTACACCTTC. Translating gives CASSVRDRGPGYTF.

V gene TRBV18 combines with J gene TRBJ2-4; 7 bases fit TRBD1. The CDR3 contains 16 residues. Germline V gene lookup returns CDR1 KGHSH and CDR2 LQKENI. V lost 3 bases to trimming and J lost 0 bases; unmatched junction nucleotides: 5. The CDR3 DNA is TGTGCCAGCTCACCGTTGGGACAGCTAGCCAAAAACATTCAGTACTTC. Its protein is CASSPLGQLAKNIQYF.

V usage is TRBV30 and J usage is TRBJ1-2; no reliable D call. The CDR3 is 15 amino acids. V was trimmed by 2 bases and J by 0 bases, leaving 13 bases between them. The germline V gene has CDR1 GTSNPN and CDR2 SVGIG (reference sequence). The CDR3 region is CAWSPRHGTNYGYTF. The CDR3 DNA is TGTGCCTGGAGTCCACGACACGGAACTAACTATGGCTACACCTTC.

The rearrangement joins TRBV7-9 to TRBJ2-3; 12 nucleotides line up with TRBD2. V shed 5 bases, J shed 0 bases, and the junction held 6 bases outside the gene matches. CDR1 is SEHNR and CDR2 is FQNEAQ in the germline V gene (reference sequence). The CDR3 is made up of 17 amino acids. The CDR3 nucleotides read TGTGCCAGCAGCCCGGGACTAGCGGGCCAGAGCACAGATACGCAGTATTTT. Protein product: CASSPGLAGQSTDTQYF.

This clone turned up a few times. The chain links TRBV6-1 to TRBJ1-2; the match to TRBD1 covers 8 bases. Per the germline V gene, CDR1 is MNHNS and CDR2 is SASEGT. The J segment lost 7 bases and the V segment lost 4 bases, leaving 14 bases of the junction unmatched. The CDR3 covers 16 residues. The CDR3 sequence: CASSVKQGVMRVGYTF. CDR3 bases: TGTGCCAGCAGTGTAAAACAGGGGGTTATGAGAGTTGGCTACACCTTC.

This chain connects TRBV5-1 to TRBJ1-3; 8 bases match TRBD1. Germline CDR1 is SGHRS and CDR2 is YFSETQ. The CDR3 loop spans 14 amino acids. V was clipped by 1 base and J by 7 bases; unmatched bases: 4. CDR3 amino acids: CASSLSGGANTIYF. The DNA of the CDR3 is TGCGCCAGCAGCTTGTCAGGGGGCGCGAACACCATATATTTT.

This clone showed up just once. The CDR3 carries no conserved terminal phenylalanine or tryptophan, so it likely arises from a read error. CDR3 residues: CASSNRGPLNEQYL. CDR3 nucleotide sequence: TGTGCCAGCAGTAACAGGGGGCCCCTCAACGAGCAGTACCTC. V and J are TRBV6-5 and TRBJ2-7, with 9 bases that match TRBD1. Germline CDR1 reads MNHEY; CDR2 reads SVGAGI. The junction had 7 bases not matched to a gene; V was cut back by 5 bases and J by 5 bases. The CDR3 consists of 14 residues.

Points on this clone: Mismatch with germline at one junction end may stem from a read error. The J gene is TRBJ1-1, the V gene TRBV7-9; D is unresolved. Germline-derived CDR1 and CDR2 are SEHNR and FQNEAQ (reference sequence). This CDR3 contains 13 residues. The CDR3 sequence: CSSSLTVNTEAFF. The CDR3 DNA is TGTTCCAGCAGCTTAACGGTAAACACTGAAGCTTTCTTT.

V and J are TRBV18 and TRBJ1-6; D is uncertain. The CDR3 has 14 residues. Germline CDR1 is KGHSH and CDR2 is LQKENI. Trimming shortened V by 4 bases and J by 0 bases, and 4 bases separated the two germline ends. The CDR3 spells CASSQSSYNSPLHF. For the CDR3, the DNA is TGTGCCAGCTCACAGAGCTCCTATAATTCACCCCTCCACTTT.

This chain links TRBV18 with TRBJ1-1; D uncertain. The V gene lost 3 bases and the J gene lost 0 bases, with 17 bases spanning the gap. CDR1 is KGHSH and CDR2 is LQKENI in the germline V gene. This CDR3 has 17 residues. The CDR3 loop is CASSPLEAGLMNTEAFF. Written as DNA, the CDR3 is TGTGCCAGCTCACCCCTTGAGGCGGGGTTGATGAACACTGAAGCTTTCTTT.

This chain uses TRBV11-2 with TRBJ1-4; possible D gene TRBD1, 5 bases. Germline V lookup: CDR1 SGHAT, CDR2 FQNNGV. The CDR3 loop spans 13 amino acids. V shed 4 bases and J shed 4 bases, with 7 bases lying between them. The CDR3 here is CASSWGGNEKLFF. CDR3 nucleotide sequence: TGTGCCAGCAGCTGGGGGGGTAATGAAAAACTGTTTTTT.

The chain's CDR3 is CSVTTGAHGYTF. The CDR3 DNA follows: TGCAGCGTGACTACAGGGGCGCATGGCTACACCTTC. The rearrangement joins TRBV29-1 to TRBJ1-2; 7 positions agree with TRBD1. The J segment lost 6 bases and the V segment lost 6 bases, leaving 7 bases of the junction unmatched. The CDR3 is 12 residues long. Germline CDR1 is SQVTM and CDR2 is ANQGSEA. The variable domain in full, completed from reference TRBV29-1 and TRBJ1-2, reads SAVISQKPSRDICQRGTSLTIQCQVDSQVTMMFWYRQQPGQSLTLIATANQGSEATYESGFVIDKFPISRPNLTFSTLTVSNMSPEDSSIYLCSVTTGAHGYTFGSGTRLTVV.

This clone was counted once. V and J are TRBV7-8 and TRBJ2-5; D is uncertain. The CDR3 contains 15 residues. CDR1 and CDR2 from the germline V gene are SGHVS and FQNEAQ. Trimming took off 3 bases at V and 2 bases at J, with 13 bases between the two ends. This chain's CDR3 is CASSFGLSPQETQYF. CDR3 DNA: TGTGCCAGCAGCTTCGGGTTGTCCCCTCAAGAGACCCAGTACTTC.

V and J are TRBV25-1 and TRBJ2-1; 15 bases map to TRBD2. After removal of 4 bases from V and 4 bases from J, the junction contained 8 bases not matched to a gene. Germline assignment: CDR1 MGHDK and CDR2 SYGVNS. The CDR3 contains 18 residues. Written as DNA, the CDR3 is TGTGCCAGCAGTGGAGCTTGGACTAGCGGGGGGGAATACAATGAGCAGTTCTTC. It specifies CASSGAWTSGGEYNEQFF.

The V call is TRBV5-8, the J call TRBJ2-7; D is possibly TRBD2 (5 bases). Germline CDR1 SGHTS, CDR2 YDEGEE. There are 15 residues in the CDR3. The V and J ends lost 4 bases and 0 bases respectively, with 14 bases between them. CDR3 DNA: TGTGCCAGCAGCCCCGGGGTCGGAACCTCCTACGAGCAGTACTTC. This translates into CASSPGVGTSYEQYF. Variable domain in full (rest from reference TRBV5-8 and TRBJ2-7): EAGVTQSPTHLIKTRGQQATLRCSPISGHTSVYWYQQALGLGLQFLLWYDEGEERNRGNFPPRFSGRQFPNYSSELNVNALELEDSALYLCASSPGVGTSYEQYFGPGTRLTVT.

CDR3 DNA sequence: TGTGCCAGCGCCCTAAACTCCAGAGCCGGGGTGGGGCAGTACTTC. Protein: CASALNSRAGVGQYF. The chain uses TRBV2 and TRBJ2-7; tentatively, D is TRBD2 (5 bases). V gave up 8 bases and J gave up 9 bases, with 26 bases separating them. The CDR3 has 15 residues. CDR1 and CDR2 (germline): SNHLY, FYNNEI.

This clone was seen a few times. J is TRBJ1-5 and V is TRBV19, with TRBD1 identical over 10 bases. The CDR3 contains 16 residues. CDR1 and CDR2 (germline): LNHDA, SQIVND (reference sequence). J was trimmed by 2 bases and V by 9 bases; bases with no gene match: 10. The chain's CDR3 is CASLPGQGTGNQPQHF. Here the CDR3 DNA reads TGTGCCAGCCTCCCGGGACAGGGGACCGGCAATCAGCCCCAGCATTTT.

The table lists this clone with a few counts. This rearrangement joins TRBV27 to TRBJ1-2; 8 bases line up with TRBD1. Looked up from germline, CDR1 is MNHEY and CDR2 is SMNVEV (reference sequence). V lost 3 bases, J lost 8 bases, and 14 bases stayed unmatched. The CDR3 covers 16 residues. The CDR3 region has the DNA TGTGCCAGCAGTTTTCAGGGGGCGAGGGGGTATTCAGGCTACACCTTC. Translating it yields CASSFQGARGYSGYTF.

The chain links TRBV7-2 to TRBJ1-2; 7 bases map to TRBD1. The CDR3 contains 13 residues. V trimming: 4 bases; J trimming: 4 bases; junction bases outside the gene matches: 3. Germline CDR1 reads SGHTA; CDR2 reads FQGNSA. The CDR3 reads CASSSRDSYGYTF. The CDR3 DNA reads TGTGCCAGCAGCTCTAGGGACAGCTATGGCTACACCTTC.

The chain recombines TRBV15 with TRBJ1-4; 7 nucleotides align to TRBD1. The CDR3 has 17 amino acids. J lost 5 bases, V lost 5 bases, and 14 bases had no gene match. Germline CDR1 and CDR2: LNHNV and YYDKDF (reference sequence). The CDR3 nucleotides are TGTGCCACCAGCGGACCTGACAGGGTGGGCTCGAATGAAAAACTGTTTTTT. Residues: CATSGPDRVGSNEKLFF.

This chain uses TRBV4-3 with TRBJ2-7, with TRBD1 matching 9 bases. This CDR3 has 15 residues. V was pared by 3 bases and J by 4 bases, with 7 bases of the junction left unmatched. Germline V gene lookup returns CDR1 LGHNA and CDR2 YSLEER. CDR3 bases: TGCGCCAGCAGCCAGACCGGGACAGGGCCTTACGAGCAGTACTTC. It is translated as CASSQTGTGPYEQYF.

This clone has just one count. This rearrangement joins TRBV15 to TRBJ2-5; 8 bases align to TRBD1. The V segment lost 2 bases and the J segment 5 bases; nucleotides outside the gene matches: 4. This CDR3 has 14 residues. CDR1 and CDR2 (germline): LNHNV, YYDKDF (reference sequence). Written as DNA, the CDR3 is TGTGCCACCAGCAGACAGGGGGCAGGGGAGACCCAGTACTTC. Translated, it gives CATSRQGAGETQYF.

This clone has more than one count but fewer than ten. The chain links TRBV7-2 to TRBJ2-7; 9 positions agree with TRBD1. V shed 2 bases, J shed 0 bases, and the junction held 2 bases outside the gene matches. The CDR3 runs 15 residues. Germline lookup yields CDR1 SGHTA and CDR2 FQGNSA. CDR3 bases: TGTGCCAGCAGCTTACGGACAGGGGTCTCCTACGAGCAGTACTTC. It codes for CASSLRTGVSYEQYF.